This T cell receptor beta chain was obtained from a study of blood T cell repertoires in COVID-19. Germline V lookup: CDR1 MNHEY, CDR2 SVGEGT. Trimming removed 5 bases from V and 2 bases from J; junction bases left unmatched: 7. CDR3 length: 15 residues. Here immunoSEQ multiplex PCR was the method, and the copy in TCRdb shows in-frame clones only, minus some. The sample has some 120,000 clones, around four fifths seen once; the top ten hold approximately 5.9%. The rearrangement links TRBV6-2 or TRBV6-3 to TRBJ2-3; 7 nucleotides align to TRBD1. Source material: peripheral blood. The TCR originated in an older man with COVID-19, enrolled during active disease. The CDR3 loop reads CASSLRDSNTDTQYF. The CDR3 DNA is TGTGCCAGCAGTCTCCGGGACAGCAACACAGATACGCAGTATTTT.